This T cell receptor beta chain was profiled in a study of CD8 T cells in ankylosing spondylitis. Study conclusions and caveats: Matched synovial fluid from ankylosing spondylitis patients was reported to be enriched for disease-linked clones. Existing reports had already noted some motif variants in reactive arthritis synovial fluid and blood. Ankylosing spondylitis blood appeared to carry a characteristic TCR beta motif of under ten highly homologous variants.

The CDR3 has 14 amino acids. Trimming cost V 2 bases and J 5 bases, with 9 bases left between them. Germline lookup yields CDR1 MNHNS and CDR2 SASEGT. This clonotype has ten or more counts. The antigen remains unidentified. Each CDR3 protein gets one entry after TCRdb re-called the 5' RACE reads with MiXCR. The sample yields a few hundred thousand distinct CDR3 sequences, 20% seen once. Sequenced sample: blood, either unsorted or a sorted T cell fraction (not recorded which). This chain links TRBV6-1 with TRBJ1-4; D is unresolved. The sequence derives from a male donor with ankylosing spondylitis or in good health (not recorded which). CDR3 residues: CASSESWRNEKLFF. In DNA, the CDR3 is TGTGCCAGCAGTGAATCTTGGCGGAATGAAAAACTGTTTTTT.